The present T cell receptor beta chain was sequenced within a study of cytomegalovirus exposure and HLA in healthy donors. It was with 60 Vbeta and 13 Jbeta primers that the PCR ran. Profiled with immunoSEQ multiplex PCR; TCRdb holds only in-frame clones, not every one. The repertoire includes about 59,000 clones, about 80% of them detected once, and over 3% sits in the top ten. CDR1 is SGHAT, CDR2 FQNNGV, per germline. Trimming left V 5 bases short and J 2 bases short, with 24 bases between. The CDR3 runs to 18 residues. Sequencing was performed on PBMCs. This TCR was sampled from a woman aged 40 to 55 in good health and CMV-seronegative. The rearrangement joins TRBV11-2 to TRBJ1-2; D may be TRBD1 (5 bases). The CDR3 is CASSHTVKGIYSNYGYTF. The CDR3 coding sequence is TGTGCCAGCAGCCATACGGTAAAGGGGATTTACTCAAACTATGGCTACACCTTC.